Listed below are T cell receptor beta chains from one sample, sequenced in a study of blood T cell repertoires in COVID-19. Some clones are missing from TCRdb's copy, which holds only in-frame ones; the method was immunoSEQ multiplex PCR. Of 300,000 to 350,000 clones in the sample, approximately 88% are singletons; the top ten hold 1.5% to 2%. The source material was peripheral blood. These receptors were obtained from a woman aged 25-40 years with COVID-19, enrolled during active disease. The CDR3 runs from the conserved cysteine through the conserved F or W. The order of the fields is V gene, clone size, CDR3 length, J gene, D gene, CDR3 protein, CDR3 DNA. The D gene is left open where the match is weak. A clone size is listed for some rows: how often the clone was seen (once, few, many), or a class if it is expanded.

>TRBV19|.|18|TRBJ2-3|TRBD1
CASSILTRTGISTDTQYF
TGTGCCAGTAGTATCCTAACCCGGACAGGGATTAGCACAGATACGCAGTATTTT
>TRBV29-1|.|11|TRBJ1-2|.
CSVLAGGGYTF
TGCAGCGTCCTCGCGGGGGGAGGCTACACCTTC
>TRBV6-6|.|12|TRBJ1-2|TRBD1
CASTKTGDGYTF
TGTGCCAGCACAAAGACAGGGGACGGCTACACCTTC
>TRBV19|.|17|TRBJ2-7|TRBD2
CASSMASGGPNSYEQYF
TGTGCCAGTAGTATGGCCAGCGGGGGGCCCAATTCCTACGAGCAGTACTTC
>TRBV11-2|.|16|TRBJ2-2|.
CASSAPQSIQSGELFF
TGTGCCAGCAGCGCCCCACAGAGTATACAATCCGGGGAGCTGTTTTTT
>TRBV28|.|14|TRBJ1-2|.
CASSLSGRGYGYTF
TGTGCCAGCAGTTTAAGCGGCCGCGGCTATGGCTACACCTTC
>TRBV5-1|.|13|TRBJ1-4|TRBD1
CASGGQGSEKLFF
TGCGCCAGCGGCGGACAGGGAAGTGAAAAACTGTTTTTT
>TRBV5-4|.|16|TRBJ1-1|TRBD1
CASTTIRQGMNTEAFF
TGTGCCAGCACCACCATCCGACAGGGGATGAACACTGAAGCTTTCTTT
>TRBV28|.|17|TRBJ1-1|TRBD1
CASSLLGTGSMNTEAFF
TGTGCCAGCAGTTTACTCGGGACAGGTTCTATGAACACTGAAGCTTTCTTT
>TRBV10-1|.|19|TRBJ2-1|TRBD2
CASGATGTSGGPTHNEQFF
TGCGCCAGCGGAGCAACCGGGACTAGCGGGGGGCCTACCCACAATGAGCAGTTCTTC
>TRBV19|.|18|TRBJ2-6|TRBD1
CASGTGWQQLSGANVLTF
TGTGCCAGCGGGACAGGGTGGCAACAATTGTCTGGGGCCAACGTCCTGACTTTC
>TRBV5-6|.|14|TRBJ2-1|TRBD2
CASSFSGGRGEQFF
TGTGCCAGCAGTTTCAGCGGGGGGCGGGGAGAGCAGTTCTTC
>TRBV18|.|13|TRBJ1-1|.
CASSPSGNTEAFF
TGTGCCAGCTCTCCCTCAGGGAACACTGAAGCTTTCTTT
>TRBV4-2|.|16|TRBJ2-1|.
CASSPQGGLMDNEQFF
TGTGCCAGCAGCCCCCAGGGGGGCCTAATGGACAATGAGCAGTTCTTC
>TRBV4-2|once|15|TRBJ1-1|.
CASSQDWFPGTEAFF
TGTGCCAGCAGCCAAGATTGGTTCCCAGGCACTGAAGCTTTCTTT
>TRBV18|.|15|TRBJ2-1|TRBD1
CASSPLGQGENEQFF
TGTGCCAGCTCACCCCTCGGACAGGGGGAAAATGAGCAGTTCTTC
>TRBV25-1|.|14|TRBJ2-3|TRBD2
CASSEWGGVDTQYF
TGTGCCAGCAGTGAATGGGGGGGAGTAGATACGCAGTATTTT
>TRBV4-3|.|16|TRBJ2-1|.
CASSQVWQGQINEQFF
TGCGCCAGCAGCCAAGTTTGGCAGGGCCAGATCAATGAGCAGTTCTTC
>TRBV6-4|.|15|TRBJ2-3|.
CASSEGGASTDTQYF
TGTGCCAGCAGCGAAGGGGGGGCGAGCACAGATACGCAGTATTTT
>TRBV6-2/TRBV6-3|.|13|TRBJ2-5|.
CASSYSGGTPMDF
TGTGCCAGCAGTTACTCCGGGGGGACACCTATGGACTTC
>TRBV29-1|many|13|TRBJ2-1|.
CSVDRSEWNEQFF
TGCAGCGTTGACAGGTCGGAATGGAATGAGCAGTTCTTC
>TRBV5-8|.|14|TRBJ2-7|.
CASRPRAGWYEQYF
TGTGCCAGCAGACCAAGGGCGGGGTGGTACGAGCAGTACTTC
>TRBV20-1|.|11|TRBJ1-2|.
CSAMGANGYTF
TGCAGTGCTATGGGGGCGAATGGCTACACCTTC
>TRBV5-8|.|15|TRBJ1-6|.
CASSLFRGIVSPLHF
TGTGCCAGCAGCTTGTTCAGGGGAATAGTTTCACCCCTCCACTTT
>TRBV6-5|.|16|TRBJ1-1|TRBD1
CASSYSATGMGTEAFF
TGTGCCAGCAGTTACTCTGCGACAGGGATGGGCACTGAAGCTTTCTTT
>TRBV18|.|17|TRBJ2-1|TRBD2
CASSPLSTSGGAQEQFF
TGTGCCAGCTCACCACTATCGACTAGCGGGGGGGCTCAGGAGCAGTTCTTC
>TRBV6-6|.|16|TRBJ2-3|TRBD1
CASSRTGTARTDTQYF
TGTGCCAGCAGTCGAACCGGGACAGCACGCACAGATACGCAGTATTTT
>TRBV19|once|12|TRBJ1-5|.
CASSTGDQPQHF
TGTGCCAGTAGTACAGGGGATCAGCCCCAGCATTTT
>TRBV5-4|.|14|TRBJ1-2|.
CASRRGGNNYGYTF
TGTGCCAGCAGGCGGGGGGGGAATAACTATGGCTACACCTTC
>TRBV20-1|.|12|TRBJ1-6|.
CSASDGNSPLHF
TGCAGTGCTAGTGACGGTAATTCACCCCTCCACTTT
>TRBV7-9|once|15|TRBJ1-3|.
CASSSLGNSGNTIYF
TGTGCCAGCAGCTCCCTCGGGAACTCTGGAAACACCATATATTTT
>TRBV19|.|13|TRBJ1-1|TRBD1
CASSPGGLTEAFF
TGTGCCAGTAGTCCAGGGGGGCTAACTGAAGCTTTCTTT
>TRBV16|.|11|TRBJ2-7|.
CASTMGAEQYF
TGTGCCAGCACCATGGGAGCCGAGCAGTACTTC
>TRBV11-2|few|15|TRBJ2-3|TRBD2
CASSLGSGGADTQYF
TGTGCCAGCAGCTTAGGTAGCGGGGGGGCAGATACGCAGTATTTT
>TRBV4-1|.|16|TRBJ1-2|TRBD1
CASSQGLRTGGGGYTF
TGCGCCAGCAGCCAAGGCCTTAGGACAGGGGGCGGTGGCTACACCTTC
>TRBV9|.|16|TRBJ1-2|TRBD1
CASSARTGGDPYGYTF
TGTGCCAGCAGCGCTCGGACAGGGGGGGACCCCTATGGCTACACCTTC
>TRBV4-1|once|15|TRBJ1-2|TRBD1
CASSQGQGDSYGYTF
TGCGCCAGCAGCCAGGGACAGGGGGACTCCTATGGCTACACCTTC
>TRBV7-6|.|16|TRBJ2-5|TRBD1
CASSPTGQGGFKTQYF
TGTGCCAGCAGCCCCACCGGACAGGGGGGGTTTAAGACCCAGTACTTC
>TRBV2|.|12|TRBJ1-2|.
CASRRADYGYTF
TGTGCCAGCCGGAGGGCGGACTATGGCTACACCTTC
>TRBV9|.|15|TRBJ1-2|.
CASSLEALAYYGYTF
TGTGCCAGCAGCCTGGAGGCACTCGCATACTATGGCTACACCTTC
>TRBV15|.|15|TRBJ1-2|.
CATSRDRTAIYGYTF
TGTGCCACCAGCAGAGATCGGACAGCTATCTATGGCTACACCTTC
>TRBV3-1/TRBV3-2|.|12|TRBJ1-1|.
CASSLTGFEAFF
TGTGCCAGCAGCCTGACAGGTTTTGAAGCTTTCTTT
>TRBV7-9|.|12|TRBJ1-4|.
CASSPKTPRLFF
TGTGCCAGCAGCCCAAAAACACCCAGACTGTTTTTT
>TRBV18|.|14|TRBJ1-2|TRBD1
CASSPGTDNYGYTF
TGTGCCAGCTCACCAGGGACAGATAACTATGGCTACACCTTC
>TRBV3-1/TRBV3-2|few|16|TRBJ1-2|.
CASSHLTGRATIGYTF
TGTGCCAGCAGCCATCTCACGGGGAGGGCAACTATCGGCTACACCTTC
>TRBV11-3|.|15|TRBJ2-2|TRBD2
CASAWGTRLPGELFF
TGTGCCAGCGCCTGGGGGACTAGACTACCCGGGGAGCTGTTTTTT
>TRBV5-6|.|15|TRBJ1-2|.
CASSFGARITEGYTF
TGTGCCAGCAGCTTTGGGGCCAGGATTACGGAGGGCTACACCTTC
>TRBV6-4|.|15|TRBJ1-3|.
CGPRPDPLTGNTIYF
TGCGGCCCTAGACCAGACCCCTTGACTGGAAACACCATATATTTT
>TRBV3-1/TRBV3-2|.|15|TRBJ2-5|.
CASSPCPARQETQYF
TGTGCCAGCAGCCCCTGTCCAGCGCGTCAAGAGACCCAGTACTTC
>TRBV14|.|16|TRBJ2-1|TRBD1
CASSQPGQGAYNEQFF
TGTGCCAGCAGCCAGCCGGGACAGGGGGCTTACAATGAGCAGTTCTTC
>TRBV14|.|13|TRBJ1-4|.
CASSQVLFEKLFF
TGTGCCAGCAGCCAAGTTCTTTTTGAAAAACTGTTTTTT
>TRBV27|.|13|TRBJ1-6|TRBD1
CASAGQVNSPLHF
TGTGCCAGCGCAGGACAGGTGAATTCACCCCTCCACTTT
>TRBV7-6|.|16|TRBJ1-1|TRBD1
CASSLARTGKNTEAFF
TGTGCCAGCAGCTTAGCGAGGACAGGGAAGAACACTGAAGCTTTCTTT
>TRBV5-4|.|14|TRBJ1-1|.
CASSQGGANTEAFF
TGTGCCAGCAGCCAAGGGGGGGCGAACACTGAAGCTTTCTTT
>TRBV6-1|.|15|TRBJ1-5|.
CASSEMAGNNQPQHF
TGTGCCAGCAGTGAAATGGCAGGGAACAATCAGCCCCAGCATTTT
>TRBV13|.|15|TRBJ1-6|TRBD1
CASSSWGTVSSPLHF
TGTGCCAGCAGCTCCTGGGGGACAGTCAGTTCACCCCTCCACTTT
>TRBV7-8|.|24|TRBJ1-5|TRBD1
CASSLKRQGAKPFRVTLVNQPQHF
TGTGCCAGCAGCCTCAAGCGACAGGGGGCGAAGCCTTTTCGAGTTACCCTTGTAAATCAGCCCCAGCATTTT
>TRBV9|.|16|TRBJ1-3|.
CASSVDLWGAGNTIYF
TGTGCCAGCAGCGTAGATTTATGGGGGGCTGGAAACACCATATATTTT
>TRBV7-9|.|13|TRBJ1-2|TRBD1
CASYKYGQGDFTF
TGTGCCAGCTATAAATACGGGCAGGGGGATTTCACCTTC